The rows below give T cell receptor beta chains drawn from one sample of a study of beta chain features in type 1 diabetes. Sequenced by immunoSEQ multiplex PCR; TCRdb stores in-frame clones only, minus some. Seen here are 300,000 to 450,000 clones, roughly 12% observed once, and the top ten hold less than 0.02%. The sequencing sample was made of naive CD4+ T cells from blood. These receptors originate from a man aged 18 to 30 in good health. The CDR3 runs from the conserved cysteine through the conserved F or W. The D gene is left open where the match is weak. Clone size is shown for a subset of rows, as once, few, many or a class of expanded clone.

V,length,J,D,size,DNA,CDR3
TRBV7-2,15,TRBJ1-5,-,-,TGTGCCAGCAGCTTAGCGACAGCCCGCAATCAGCCCCAGCATTTT,CASSLATARNQPQHF
TRBV7-6,17,TRBJ2-3,TRBD2,-,TGTGCCAGCAGCTTACGGGTAGCGGGAGGGCTACCAGATACGCAGTATTTT,CASSLRVAGGLPDTQYF
TRBV9,14,TRBJ2-7,TRBD2,few,TGTGCCAGCAGCGTAGGGGGGGAGGGCCGCGAGCAGTACTTC,CASSVGGEGREQYF
TRBV5-1,15,TRBJ2-2,TRBD2,few,TGCGCCAGCAGCTTGGCGGGAGGTCACACCGGGGAGCTGTTTTTT,CASSLAGGHTGELFF
TRBV27,15,TRBJ2-5,-,-,TGTGCCAGCAGTTTGAGGCTAGCTTTTCAAGAGACCCAGTACTTC,CASSLRLAFQETQYF
TRBV7-6,14,TRBJ2-2,-,few,TGTGCCAGCAGCTCACAGGGAGGGCCCGGGGAGCTGTTTTTT,CASSSQGGPGELFF
TRBV25-1,14,TRBJ2-5,-,few,TGTGCCAGCAGTGCACCGGAGTACCAAGAGACCCAGTACTTC,CASSAPEYQETQYF
TRBV29-1,12,TRBJ2-1,TRBD2,-,TGCAGCGTAGGACTAGCGGACAATGAGCAGTTCTTC,CSVGLADNEQFF
TRBV6-5,13,TRBJ1-2,TRBD1,-,TGTGCCAGCATAGGGACAGGGGACTATGGCTACACCTTC,CASIGTGDYGYTF
TRBV5-1,19,TRBJ2-1,TRBD2,few,TGCGCCAGCAGCCCGAGCGGGGGTCCCCCTCTAAGCTCCTACAATGAGCAGTTCTTC,CASSPSGGPPLSSYNEQFF
TRBV28,14,TRBJ2-7,-,few,TGTGCCAGCAGGGCGGACGGGGGCTCCTACGAGCAGTACTTC,CASRADGGSYEQYF
TRBV6-5,15,TRBJ2-5,TRBD1,-,TGTGCCAGCTCTCCCACAGGGGGCTACCAAGAGACCCAGTACTTC,CASSPTGGYQETQYF
TRBV11-1,14,TRBJ2-2,-,few,TGTGCCAGCAGCCCGAGGGTCATCACCGGGGAGCTGTTTTTT,CASSPRVITGELFF
TRBV4-3,15,TRBJ1-2,TRBD1,few,TGCGCCAGCAGCCAAGAAGTGAACAGGGGAGGCGGCTACACCTTC,CASSQEVNRGGGYTF
TRBV7-2,15,TRBJ2-3,-,-,TGTGCCAGCAGCTTATACTCCTCTAGCACAGATACGCAGTATTTT,CASSLYSSSTDTQYF
TRBV6-6,14,TRBJ2-7,TRBD1,-,TGTGCCAGCAGTTACTATGCAGGGGGATACGAGCAGTACTTC,CASSYYAGGYEQYF
TRBV9,15,TRBJ2-3,-,-,TGTGCCAGCAGCGTAACCGGGACTGAGACAGATACGCAGTATTTT,CASSVTGTETDTQYF
TRBV7-2,15,TRBJ2-1,TRBD2,few,TGTGCCAGCAGCTTCCTAGCGGGAGGGGACAATGAGCAGTTCTTC,CASSFLAGGDNEQFF
TRBV29-1,11,TRBJ2-5,-,few,TGCAGCGTTGCACAGCAAGAGACCCAGTACTTC,CSVAQQETQYF
TRBV28,14,TRBJ2-2,-,few,TGTGCCAGCTCTAGCCCCGCGAACACCGGGGAGCTGTTTTTT,CASSSPANTGELFF
TRBV12-2,17,TRBJ1-1,-,-,TGTGCAAGTCGCTTAGTAAGAGCTGGGAGCTGGGATGTCGAAGCTTTCTTT,CASRLVRAGSWDVEAFF
TRBV11-2,16,TRBJ2-1,TRBD2,few,TGTGCCAGCAGCGAAAGGACTAGCGGGGACGCGAATGAGCAGTTCTTC,CASSERTSGDANEQFF
TRBV25-1,14,TRBJ2-7,TRBD2,few,TGTGCCAGCAGTGAATGGGGGGGACTCGACGAGCAGTACTTC,CASSEWGGLDEQYF
TRBV30,14,TRBJ1-5,-,few,TGTGCCTGGAGTTCGGGAGGATGGAATCAGCCCCAGCATTTT,CAWSSGGWNQPQHF
TRBV28,15,TRBJ2-7,-,few,TGTGCCAGCAGCCCGGGCGGGGAAAGCTCCTACGAGCAGTACTTC,CASSPGGESSYEQYF
TRBV5-1,12,TRBJ2-3,TRBD2,-,TGCGCCAGCAGCTTGGGAGCGGGGGAGCAGTATTTT,CASSLGAGEQYF
TRBV27,14,TRBJ2-5,-,few,TGTGCCAGCAGTTTAGGGGGGGGCCAACAGACCCAGTACTTC,CASSLGGGQQTQYF
TRBV7-2,15,TRBJ1-2,-,-,TGTGCCAGCAGTTACCAGGGCACAGCTAACTATGGCTACACCTTC,CASSYQGTANYGYTF
TRBV30,13,TRBJ2-7,-,-,TGTGCCTGGCAACCGGGACATATGTACGAGCAGTACTTC,CAWQPGHMYEQYF
TRBV7-3,15,TRBJ2-6,-,few,TGTGCCAGCAGCAGTTCAGGTACTGGGGCCAACGTCCTGACTTTC,CASSSSGTGANVLTF
TRBV6-1,14,TRBJ2-3,TRBD2,few,TGTGCCAGCGGCGGACTAGCGGGGGCAGATACGCAGTATTTT,CASGGLAGADTQYF
TRBV18,18,TRBJ1-3,-,-,TGTGCCAGCTCACCACCGTCACAGGGCTCTATCTCTGGAAACACCATATATTTT,CASSPPSQGSISGNTIYF
TRBV6-5,14,TRBJ2-7,-,-,TGTGCCAGCAGCTCCACAGGGTATTTCTACGAGCAGTACTTC,CASSSTGYFYEQYF
TRBV6-1,12,TRBJ2-1,TRBD1,-,TGTGCCAGCAGCCAAAGGGGGCATGAGCAGTTCTTC,CASSQRGHEQFF
TRBV9,15,TRBJ1-2,TRBD1,few,TGTGCCAGCAGCGTAGAAGAGGGGGCGAACCTCGGCTACACCTTC,CASSVEEGANLGYTF
TRBV11-3,15,TRBJ2-5,TRBD1,-,TGTGCCAGCAGCTCAGAACAGGGGGCGGGAGAGACCCAGTACTTC,CASSSEQGAGETQYF
TRBV19,13,TRBJ1-2,TRBD1,-,TGTGCCAGTAGTAGGTGGACAGGGGATGGCTACACCTTC,CASSRWTGDGYTF
TRBV5-4,17,TRBJ2-3,TRBD2,-,TGTGCCAGCAGCTTGGGGGCTAGCGGGGGTTTGATGGATACGCAGTATTTT,CASSLGASGGLMDTQYF
TRBV4-2,16,TRBJ2-7,TRBD2,once,TGTGCCAGCAGCCAAGATTATACTAGCGGGAGAAACGAGCAGTACTTC,CASSQDYTSGRNEQYF
TRBV30,12,TRBJ1-2,-,few,TGTGCCTGGAGTGCTTATTCCTATGGCTACACCTTC,CAWSAYSYGYTF
TRBV18,15,TRBJ2-7,-,few,TGTGCCAGCTCACCAGGGGCGGGGAGCTCCTACGAGCAGTACTTC,CASSPGAGSSYEQYF
TRBV7-2,16,TRBJ2-1,TRBD2,once,TGTGCCAGCAGCTTCCCTGGCGGGAGCTCCTACAATGAGCAGTTCTTC,CASSFPGGSSYNEQFF
TRBV7-9,15,TRBJ2-7,TRBD1,few,TGTGCCAGCAGCTTGTTGGGACAGGGGAGTGGCGAGCAGTACTTC,CASSLLGQGSGEQYF
TRBV4-3,16,TRBJ1-5,-,-,TGCGCCAGCAGCCAAGATACCCAGGCCAGCAATCAGCCCCAGCATTTT,CASSQDTQASNQPQHF
TRBV7-2,15,TRBJ2-1,-,few,TGTGCCAGCAGCTTAAGGGGGGGCCGCACTCCTAAGCAGTTCTTC,CASSLRGGRTPKQFF
TRBV7-9,15,TRBJ2-2,TRBD1,few,TGTGCCAGCAGCTTAAACAGGGGAGACACCGGGGAGCTGTTTTTT,CASSLNRGDTGELFF
TRBV7-2,14,TRBJ1-1,-,few,TGTGCCAGCAGCTTAGGACAAATGAACACTGAAGCTTTCTTT,CASSLGQMNTEAFF
TRBV18,15,TRBJ1-1,-,-,TGTGCCAGCTCACTGGGAGATGCAGGTAGCACTGAAGCTTTCTTT,CASSLGDAGSTEAFF
TRBV6-5,14,TRBJ2-7,-,few,TGTGCCAGCAGTTACAGACGACAGCAGTACGAGCAGTACTTC,CASSYRRQQYEQYF